This paragraph covers one T cell receptor beta chain sequence. The sample holds a few counts of this clonotype. Its antigen is currently not known. No base quality information exists; no much larger clone differs at one position. The germline V gene encodes CDR1 MDHEN and CDR2 SYDVKM. The CDR3 covers 20 residues, taking in both the cysteine and the phenylalanine. Only the CDR3 DNA is retained, 60 bases long and in frame from the first base. For this chain, trimming is 5 bases at the V end and 3 bases at the J end, and the number of junction bases without a gene match is 23. This sample stems from a study of response to subunit inactivated influenza vaccine listed by TCRdb under 2018. As for the study more broadly: The study used deep quantitative T cell receptor repertoire profiling to track responses to a trivalent subunit inactivated influenza vaccine. Study-level results and caveats: The authors suggested that each seasonal influenza vaccination may recruit only a limited number of new T cells.

Library preparation used RT-PCR. Instrument on record: Illumina HiSeq 2500. The raw public reads went through TCRdb reprocessing: fastp at Q25, MiXCR clone calling, in-frame beta chains kept. Identical CDR3 protein sequences are pooled into one entry, listed with their most common genes and DNA. This sample comprises roughly 500,000 distinct CDR3 sequences, 15% to 20% of them detected only once. The top ten clonotypes cover 3% of the sample. The sequence is built from TRBV28 and TRBJ2-7; a stretch of 9 junction bases matches TRBD1. This TCR came from a man in his fifties or sixties who received an inactivated influenza vaccine. Donor details come from another sample of the same person, matched by shared clones. This sample comprised CD4+ T cells sorted from PBMCs, obtained around 25 months after vaccination. The bases read TGTGCCAGCAGTGCAACCTTAGGGATTAATCCGGGACAGGGTATCTACGAGCAGTACTTC. Translated, this gives CASSATLGINPGQGIYEQYF.